The 10 T cell receptor beta chains below were found in one sample sequenced in a study of identical twins. Each CDR3 protein is one row after TCRdb ran MiXCR on the 5' RACE reads. The sample has approximately 550,000 distinct CDR3 sequences, approximately 20% seen once. A further study also used this sample, focusing on yellow fever vaccine responses in identical twins.

The source material was CD4+ T cells sorted from blood. These receptors came from a woman between 18 and 29 years old in good health.

This clonotype showed up just a few times. The gene calls are TRBV6-5 and TRBJ2-2; a possible D gene is TRBD2 (6 bases). The CDR3 loop spans 15 amino acids. Germline CDR1 reads MNHEY; CDR2 reads SVGAGI. Between the trimmed V and J ends, which lost 0 bases and 7 bases, there was a span of 12 bases. The CDR3: CASSYSFLANGELFF. For the CDR3, the DNA is TGTGCCAGCAGTTACTCGTTTCTAGCGAACGGGGAGCTGTTTTTT.

This clonotype was detected a few times. The chain uses TRBV18 and TRBJ1-1, with D possibly TRBD1 on 5 matching bases. The CDR3 is made up of 15 amino acids. The V end was cut by 3 bases, the J end by 5 bases, with 16 bases between. Germline assignment: CDR1 KGHSH and CDR2 LQKENI. CDR3 bases: TGTGCCAGCTCACCGTCCGCGGGGCATGGGACTGAAGCTTTCTTT. Its translation is CASSPSAGHGTEAFF.

This clonotype has a single count. The J gene is TRBJ1-3, the V gene TRBV4-2, with a weak D call TRBD1 (6 bases). V dropped 0 bases and J dropped 2 bases, with 8 bases sitting between them. The CDR3 covers 15 residues. CDR1 is LGHNA and CDR2 is YNFKEQ in the germline V gene. The CDR3 loop is CASSQDPGAGNTIYF. In DNA form, the CDR3 reads TGTGCCAGCAGCCAAGACCCAGGGGCTGGAAACACCATATATTTT.

The V call is TRBV10-3, the J call TRBJ2-1, with 7 bases that match TRBD2. The CDR3 totals 14 residues. Germline loops: CDR1 ENHRY, CDR2 SYGVKD. The trim removed 9 bases at V and 6 bases at J, leaving 11 bases unmatched. CDR3: CAMSGLTVPNEQFF. Here the CDR3 DNA reads TGTGCCATGTCGGGACTAACCGTTCCCAATGAGCAGTTCTTC.

This sequence joins TRBV12-3 or TRBV12-4 and TRBJ2-3; TRBD2 matches 11 bases. V lost 6 bases, J lost 3 bases, and 20 bases stayed unmatched. The CDR3 is 20 amino acids. The CDR3 loop reads CASSLRRRGLTSGETDTQYF. CDR3 sequence (DNA): TGTGCCAGCAGCTTACGCCGGCGTGGGCTGACTAGCGGGGAAACAGATACGCAGTATTTT.

The CDR3 nucleotides read TGTGCCAGCAGTTCCGGACGGTATAGCAATCAGCCCCAGCATTTT. The encoded protein is CASSSGRYSNQPQHF. The chain has TRBV12-3 or TRBV12-4 and TRBJ1-5; no clear D gene. This CDR3 region has 15 residues. The V and J ends lost 4 bases and 0 bases respectively, with 10 bases between them.

This clonotype was seen a handful of times. The chain has TRBV20-1 and TRBJ2-3, with 8 bases matching TRBD1. The CDR3 runs to 14 residues. J lost 5 bases, V lost 3 bases, and 7 bases had no gene match. The germline V gene has CDR1 DFQATT and CDR2 SNEGSKA (reference sequence). The CDR3 coding sequence is TGCAGTGCTAGCAGACAGGGGATTGAAGATACGCAGTATTTT. It codes for CSASRQGIEDTQYF.

This clonotype was counted a few times. The genes are TRBV6-1 and TRBJ2-1; 10 bases map to TRBD2. After removal of 4 bases from V and 7 bases from J, the junction contained 13 bases not matched to a gene. CDR1 is MNHNS and CDR2 is SASEGT in the germline V gene. This CDR3 region has 17 residues. CDR3 in DNA: TGTGCCAGCAGTGGGGCTAGCGGGAGAGACTGGGGGAATGAGCAGTTCTTC. Its protein is CASSGASGRDWGNEQFF.

This clonotype was detected a few times. The chain couples TRBV12-3 or TRBV12-4 to TRBJ2-3; 15 nucleotides line up with TRBD2. CDR3 length equals 19 residues. V lost 4 bases, J lost 1 base, and 9 bases stayed unmatched. CDR3 protein: CASSSWTSGRAVRTDTQYF. The CDR3 DNA follows: TGTGCCAGCAGTTCATGGACTAGCGGGAGGGCCGTTCGCACAGATACGCAGTATTTT.

This clonotype was recorded a few times. The V gene is TRBV11-2, the J gene TRBJ2-5; D is uncertain. The V and J ends lost 5 bases and 1 base respectively, with 8 bases between them. Germline CDR1 is SGHAT and CDR2 is FQNNGV. The CDR3 consists of 13 residues. DNA for the CDR3: TGTGCCAGCAGCCTGGCTACCCAAGAGACCCAGTACTTC. Its translation is CASSLATQETQYF.